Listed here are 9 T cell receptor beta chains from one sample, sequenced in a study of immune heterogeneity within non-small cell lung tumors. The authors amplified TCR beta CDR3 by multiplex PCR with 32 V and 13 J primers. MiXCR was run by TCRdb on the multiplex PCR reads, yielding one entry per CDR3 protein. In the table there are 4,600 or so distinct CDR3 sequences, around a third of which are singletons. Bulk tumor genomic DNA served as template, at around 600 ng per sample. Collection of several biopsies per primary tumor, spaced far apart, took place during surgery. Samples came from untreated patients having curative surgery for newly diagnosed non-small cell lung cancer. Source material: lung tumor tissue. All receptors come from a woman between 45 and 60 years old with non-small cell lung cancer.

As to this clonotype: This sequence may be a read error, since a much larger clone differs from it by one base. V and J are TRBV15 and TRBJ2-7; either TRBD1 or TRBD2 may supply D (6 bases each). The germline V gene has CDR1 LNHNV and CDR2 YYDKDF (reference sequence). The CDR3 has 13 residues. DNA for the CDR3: TGTGCCACCAGCAGAGTTGCAGGGGAGGAGCGGTACTTC. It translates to CATSRVAGEERYF. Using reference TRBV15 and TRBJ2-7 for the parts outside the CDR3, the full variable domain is DAMVIQNPRYQVTQFGKPVTLSCSQTLNHNVMYWYQQKSSQAPKLLFHYYDKDFNNEADTPDNFQSRRPNTSFCFLDIRSPGLGDTAMYLCATSRVAGEERYFGPGTRLTVT.

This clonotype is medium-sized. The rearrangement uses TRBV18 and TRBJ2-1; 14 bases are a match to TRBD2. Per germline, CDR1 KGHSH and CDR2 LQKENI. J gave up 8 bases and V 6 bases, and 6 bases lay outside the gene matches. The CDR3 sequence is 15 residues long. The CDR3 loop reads CASSRTSGRRDEQFF. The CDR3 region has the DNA TGTGCCAGCTCTCGGACTAGCGGGAGGAGGGATGAGCAGTTCTTC.

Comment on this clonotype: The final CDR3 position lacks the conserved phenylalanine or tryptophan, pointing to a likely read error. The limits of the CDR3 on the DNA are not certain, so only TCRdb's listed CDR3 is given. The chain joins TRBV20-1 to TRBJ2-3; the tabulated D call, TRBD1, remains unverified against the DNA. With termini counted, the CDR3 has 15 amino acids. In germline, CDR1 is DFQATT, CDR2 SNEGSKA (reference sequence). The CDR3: CSATHGGGLEQYFGP.

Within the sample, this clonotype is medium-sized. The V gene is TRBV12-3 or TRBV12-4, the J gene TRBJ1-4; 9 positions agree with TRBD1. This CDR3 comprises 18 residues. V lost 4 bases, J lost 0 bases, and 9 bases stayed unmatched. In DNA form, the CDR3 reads TGTGCCAGCAGTTCGTGGGGGGGACAGGGACCAACTAATGAAAAACTGTTTTTT. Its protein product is CASSSWGGQGPTNEKLFF.

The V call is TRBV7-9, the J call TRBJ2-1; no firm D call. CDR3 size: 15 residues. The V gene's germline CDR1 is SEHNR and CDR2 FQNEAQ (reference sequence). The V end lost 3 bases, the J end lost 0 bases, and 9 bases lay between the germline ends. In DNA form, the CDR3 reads TGTGCCAGCAGCTTTGGCAAGAGCTCCTACAATGAGCAGTTCTTC. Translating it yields CASSFGKSSYNEQFF.

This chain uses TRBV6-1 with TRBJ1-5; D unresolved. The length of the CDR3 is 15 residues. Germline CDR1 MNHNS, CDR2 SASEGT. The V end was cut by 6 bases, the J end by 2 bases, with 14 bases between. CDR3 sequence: CASSPRPGGNQPQHF. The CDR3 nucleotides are TGTGCCAGCAGCCCTCGACCTGGGGGCAATCAGCCCCAGCATTTT.

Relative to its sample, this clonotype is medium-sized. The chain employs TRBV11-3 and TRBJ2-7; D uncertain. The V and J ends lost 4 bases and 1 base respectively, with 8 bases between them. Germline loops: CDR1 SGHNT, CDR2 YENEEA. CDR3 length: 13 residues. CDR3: CASSSLNSYEQYF. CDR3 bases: TGTGCCAGCAGCTCCCTCAATTCCTACGAGCAGTACTTC.

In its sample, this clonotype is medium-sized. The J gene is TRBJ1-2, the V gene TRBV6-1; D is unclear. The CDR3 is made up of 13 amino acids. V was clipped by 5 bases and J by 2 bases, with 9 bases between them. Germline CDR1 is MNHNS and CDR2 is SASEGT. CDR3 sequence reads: CASSPTANYGYTF. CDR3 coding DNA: TGTGCCAGCAGTCCTACAGCGAACTATGGCTACACCTTC.

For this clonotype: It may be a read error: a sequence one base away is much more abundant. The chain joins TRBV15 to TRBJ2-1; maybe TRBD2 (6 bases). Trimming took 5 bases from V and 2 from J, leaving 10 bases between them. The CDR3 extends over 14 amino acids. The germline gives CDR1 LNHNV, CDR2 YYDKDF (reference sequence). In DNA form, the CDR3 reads TGTGCCACCAGCCCGGGACTCACCTACAATGAGCAGTTCTTC. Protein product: CATSPGLTYNEQFF.